The following is a T cell receptor (beta chain) sequence with its context. TCRdb passed the 5' RACE reads through MiXCR, listing each CDR3 protein once. The sample includes roughly 51,000 distinct CDR3 sequences, about 9.2% of them seen just once. The data derive from a study of early T cells in non-severe SARS-CoV-2 infection. Trimming removed 1 base at V and 3 bases at J, with 6 bases between. The CDR3 runs to 13 residues. Germline loops: CDR1 SGHTA, CDR2 FQGNSA. The chain carries TRBV7-2 and TRBJ2-5; D unresolved. Sequencing was done on a sample of whole blood. The TCR was taken from an adult who was a healthcare worker with PCR-confirmed SARS-CoV-2 infection or an uninfected control (not recorded which). DNA for the CDR3: TGTGCCAGCAGCTTAGACCCAGAAGAGACCCAGTACTTC. Amino acid sequence: CASSLDPEETQYF. Supplemented by reference TRBV7-2 and TRBJ2-5, the full variable domain reads GAGVSQSPSNKVTEKGKDVELRCDPISGHTALYWYRQSLGQGLEFLIYFQGNSAPDKSGLPSDRFSAERTGGSVSTLTIQRTQQEDSAVYLCASSLDPEETQYFGPGTRLLVL.